This passage covers 27 T cell receptor beta chains from one sample sequenced in a study of blood T cell repertoires in COVID-19. The table came from immunoSEQ multiplex PCR; TCRdb's copy has only in-frame clones and leaves some out. The sample carries fewer than 400,000 clones, roughly 86% recorded once. The sequenced sample was PBMCs or T cells enriched from blood (not recorded which). The receptors shown here come from a woman aged 18-35 years who had recovered from COVID-19.

DNA for the CDR3: TGTGCCAGCAGCCCGACTAGAGGGGGCACAGATACGCAGTATTTT. It yields the protein CASSPTRGGTDTQYF. The V call is TRBV7-3, the J call TRBJ2-3, with D perhaps TRBD2 (6 bases). The CDR3 sequence is 15 residues long. The V gene's germline CDR1 is SGHTA and CDR2 FQGTGA. V was trimmed by 5 bases and J by 1 base, leaving 13 bases between them.

V gene TRBV6-4 combines with J gene TRBJ1-5; no clear D gene. Between the trimmed V and J ends, which lost 4 bases and 0 bases, there was a span of 7 bases. Germline V gives CDR1 MRHNA, CDR2 SNTAGT. The length of the CDR3 is 14 residues. The CDR3 spells CASSASYSNQPQHF. CDR3 DNA: TGTGCCAGCAGTGCTAGTTATAGCAATCAGCCCCAGCATTTT.

The rearrangement joins TRBV2 to TRBJ2-1; D is perhaps TRBD2 (6 bases). From germline, CDR1 is SNHLY and CDR2 FYNNEI. V shed 7 bases and J shed 4 bases, with 8 bases lying between them. This CDR3 region has 12 residues. The CDR3, as DNA: TGTGCCAGCACGGGGGATTACAATGAGCAGTTCTTC. Protein: CASTGDYNEQFF.

The chain uses TRBV5-4 and TRBJ1-1; a possible D gene is TRBD1 (5 bases). Trimming removed 4 bases at V and 1 base at J, with 17 bases between. This CDR3 has 16 residues. Looked up from germline, CDR1 is SGHNT and CDR2 is YYREEE (reference sequence). The CDR3 loop is CASSPAAGFENTEAFF. CDR3 nucleotides: TGTGCCAGCAGCCCTGCGGCAGGGTTCGAGAACACTGAAGCTTTCTTT.

The rearrangement uses TRBV28 and TRBJ1-1; 7 nucleotides match TRBD1. CDR1 is MDHEN and CDR2 is SYDVKM in the germline V gene. This CDR3 is built from 16 residues. The trim removed 6 bases at V and 0 bases at J, leaving 10 bases unmatched. The CDR3 loop is CASSAPRDSLNTEAFF. CDR3 DNA sequence: TGTGCCAGCAGCGCCCCCAGGGACAGCTTGAACACTGAAGCTTTCTTT. Based on the CDR3 plus reference TRBV28 and TRBJ1-1, the full variable domain is DVKVTQSSRYLVKRTGEKVFLECVQDMDHENMFWYRQDPGLGLRLIYFSYDVKMKEKGDIPEGYSVSREKKERFSLILESASTNQTSMYLCASSAPRDSLNTEAFFGQGTRLTVV.

In DNA form, the CDR3 reads TGTGCCAGCAGCCTAAACGGACTATTCCCCACCTTTGAAGCTTTCTTT. It specifies CASSLNGLFPTFEAFF. The chain is built from TRBV28 and TRBJ1-1; D ambiguous. Trimming shortened V by 6 bases and J by 7 bases, and 24 bases separated the two germline ends. The germline V gene has CDR1 MDHEN and CDR2 SYDVKM. The CDR3 length is 16 residues.

J is TRBJ2-6 and V is TRBV23-1; 10 nucleotides line up with TRBD1. TRBV23-1 is reported as an ORF; its role is uncertain. V shed 4 bases, J shed 1 base, and the junction held 4 bases outside the gene matches. This CDR3 comprises 17 residues. In DNA form, the CDR3 reads TGCGCCAGCAGTCCCAGGGACAGGGGTTCTGGGGCCAACGTCCTGACTTTC. Translated: CASSPRDRGSGANVLTF.

The gene calls are TRBV7-9 and TRBJ2-2, with D perhaps matching TRBD2 (5 bases). Trimming stripped 5 bases from V and 6 bases from J, with 13 bases between. This CDR3 has 14 amino acids. Germline CDR1 SEHNR, CDR2 FQNEAQ (reference sequence). CDR3 DNA sequence: TGTGCCAGCAGCCAATCGTCTAGCCCCGGGGAGCTGTTTTTT. Its protein product is CASSQSSSPGELFF. Supplemented by reference TRBV7-9 and TRBJ2-2, the full variable domain reads DTGVSQNPRHKITKRGQNVTFRCDPISEHNRLYWYRQTLGQGPEFLTYFQNEAQLEKSRLLSDRFSAERPKGSFSTLEIQRTEQGDSAMYLCASSQSSSPGELFFGEGSRLTVL.

CDR3 in DNA: TGTGCCAGTAGTATAGACAGGGGGAACTATGGCTACACCTTC. Translated: CASSIDRGNYGYTF. The chain uses TRBV19 and TRBJ1-2; 7 positions agree with TRBD1. Germline V gene lookup returns CDR1 LNHDA and CDR2 SQIVND (reference sequence). The length of the CDR3 is 14 residues. Unmatched junction bases numbered 0, after V lost 0 bases and J lost 2 bases.

The chain couples TRBV4-3 to TRBJ1-1, with D possibly TRBD1 on 6 matching bases. The ends were cut back, 8 bases at V and 7 bases at J, with 17 bases in the middle. Germline V gene lookup returns CDR1 LGHNA and CDR2 YSLEER. This CDR3 region has 13 residues. In DNA form, the CDR3 reads TGCGCCAGCGGAAGGGACATGGGGTTTGAAGCTTTCTTT. This encodes CASGRDMGFEAFF.

This clone was found a few times. The V gene is TRBV19, the J gene TRBJ2-7; a weak D match, TRBD1 (5 bases). This CDR3 spans 13 amino acids. The ends were cut back, 4 bases at V and 5 bases at J, with 12 bases in the middle. CDR1 and CDR2 from the germline V gene are LNHDA and SQIVND (reference sequence). The CDR3 DNA reads TGTGCCAGTAGTACCGCCAGGGTCCACGAGCAGTACTTC. It translates to CASSTARVHEQYF.

The chain recombines TRBV6-1 with TRBJ2-3; a weak D match, TRBD2 (6 bases). The CDR3 sequence is 15 residues long. The V and J ends lost 2 bases and 0 bases respectively, with 9 bases between them. Looked up from germline, CDR1 is MNHNS and CDR2 is SASEGT. The CDR3 DNA is TGTGCCAGCAGTGAAATCGCGGGGAGCACAGATACGCAGTATTTT. This gives the protein CASSEIAGSTDTQYF.

The V call is TRBV9, the J call TRBJ2-2; 12 bases are shared with TRBD2. There are 16 residues in the CDR3. The V gene end was trimmed by 4 bases and the J gene end by 4 bases; junction bases not matched to a gene: 5. In germline, CDR1 is SGDLS, CDR2 YYNGEE. For the CDR3, the DNA is TGTGCCAGCAGCCCCCGACTAGCGGGGGTCACCGGGGAGCTGTTTTTT. Translated: CASSPRLAGVTGELFF. The whole variable domain, filled in from reference TRBV9 and TRBJ2-2, reads DSGVTQTPKHLITATGQRVTLRCSPRSGDLSVYWYQQSLDQGLQFLIQYYNGEERAKGNILERFSAQQFPDLHSELNLSSLELGDSALYFCASSPRLAGVTGELFFGEGSRLTVL.

The CDR3 protein is CASSVNVARNEKLFF. CDR3 coding DNA: TGTGCCAGCAGCGTAAATGTGGCTCGTAATGAAAAACTGTTTTTT. The chain uses TRBV9 and TRBJ1-4, with D uncertain. The CDR3 extends over 15 amino acids. Germline V gene sequence: CDR1 SGDLS, CDR2 YYNGEE. Trimming removed 1 base at V and 4 bases at J, with 11 bases between.

The chain carries TRBV5-1 and TRBJ2-5; a possible D gene is TRBD1 (6 bases). The CDR3 is made up of 16 amino acids. Germline CDR1 and CDR2: SGHRS and YFSETQ. V lost 0 bases and J 1 base, leaving 13 bases between the germline ends. CDR3 bases: TGCGCCAGCAGCTTGGCCTCTGGCAGGGGCCAAGAGACCCAGTACTTC. Protein: CASSLASGRGQETQYF.

This clone was seen a few times. This sequence joins TRBV12-3 or TRBV12-4 and TRBJ2-2; 11 positions match TRBD2. The length of the CDR3 is 13 residues. After removal of 10 bases from V and 4 bases from J, the junction contained 2 bases not matched to a gene. In DNA form, the CDR3 reads TGTGCCACCCTAGCGGGGGGCACCGGGGAGCTGTTTTTT. Protein: CATLAGGTGELFF.

This chain joins TRBV10-3 and TRBJ1-5; a weak D match, TRBD1 (6 bases). Between the trimmed V and J ends, which lost 3 bases and 0 bases, there was a span of 12 bases. Germline V CDR1 and CDR2: ENHRY, SYGVKD. The CDR3 totals 16 residues. CDR3 residues: CAISETGRYSNQPQHF. CDR3 nucleotides: TGTGCCATCAGTGAAACAGGGCGGTATAGCAATCAGCCCCAGCATTTT.

The V gene is TRBV5-1, the J gene TRBJ2-5; the match to TRBD2 covers 10 bases. Germline CDR1 is SGHRS and CDR2 is YFSETQ. This CDR3 contains 15 residues. Losses at the gene ends were 5 bases for V and 5 bases for J; bases not matched to a gene: 9. CDR3 in amino acids: CASSMRLAGVETQYF. The CDR3 coding sequence is TGCGCCAGCAGTATGAGGCTAGCGGGAGTGGAGACCCAGTACTTC.

V gene TRBV27 combines with J gene TRBJ1-2, with D unclear. This CDR3 is 14 amino acids long. Germline V gene sequence: CDR1 MNHEY, CDR2 SMNVEV (reference sequence). Between the trimmed V and J ends, which lost 6 bases and 8 bases, there was a span of 19 bases. Here the CDR3 reads CASSSARADGGYTF. The DNA for the CDR3 is TGTGCCAGCAGCAGCGCTAGAGCGGATGGCGGCTACACCTTC.

This rearrangement joins TRBV5-1 to TRBJ1-1; the match to TRBD1 covers 8 bases. Germline-derived CDR1 and CDR2 are SGHRS and YFSETQ. The CDR3 length is 16 residues. Trimming at V came to 3 bases and at J to 5 bases, leaving 12 bases not matched to a gene. CDR3 in DNA: TGCGCCAGCAGCTCCGTACAAACAGGGGGTTTAACTGAAGCTTTCTTT. The encoded protein is CASSSVQTGGLTEAFF.

In its sample, this clone was seen once. CDR3 protein: CASSLAGQGSYGYTF. In DNA, the CDR3 is TGTGCCAGCAGCTTAGCGGGACAGGGGAGCTATGGCTACACCTTC. This sequence joins TRBV7-2 and TRBJ1-2; 10 nucleotides align to TRBD1. With 0 bases clipped from V and 4 bases from J, the junction kept 2 bases outside the gene matches. Looked up from germline, CDR1 is SGHTA and CDR2 is FQGNSA. This CDR3 is built from 15 residues. Full variable domain (missing parts from reference TRBV7-2 and TRBJ1-2): GAGVSQSPSNKVTEKGKDVELRCDPISGHTALYWYRQSLGQGLEFLIYFQGNSAPDKSGLPSDRFSAERTGGSVSTLTIQRTQQEDSAVYLCASSLAGQGSYGYTFGSGTRLTVV.

The rearrangement uses TRBV7-9 and TRBJ2-1; D remains ambiguous. There are 16 residues in the CDR3. V lost 2 bases, J lost 8 bases, and 19 bases lay in between. Germline lookup yields CDR1 SEHNR and CDR2 FQNEAQ (reference sequence). CDR3 protein: CASSLLSFGYSYEQFF. As DNA, the CDR3 is TGTGCCAGCAGCTTACTAAGTTTCGGTTATTCATATGAGCAGTTCTTC.

For the CDR3, the DNA is TGTGCCAGCATCCTTAGCCCCCCGGCAGAACCTGAAAACTACAATGAGCAGTTCTTC. Its protein is CASILSPPAEPENYNEQFF. The chain employs TRBV28 and TRBJ2-1; D is unresolved. CDR3 length equals 19 residues. The ends were cut back, 7 bases at V and 3 bases at J, with 28 bases in the middle. Per the germline V gene, CDR1 is MDHEN and CDR2 is SYDVKM.

J is TRBJ1-5 and V is TRBV27; 7 nucleotides align to TRBD1. Trimming removed 5 bases from V and 8 bases from J; junction bases left unmatched: 12. CDR1 is MNHEY and CDR2 is SMNVEV in the germline V gene (reference sequence). This CDR3 region has 15 residues. The CDR3 coding sequence is TGTGCCAGCAGTGTGACAGGGTTTAACGTTGAGCCCCAGCATTTT. Protein sequence: CASSVTGFNVEPQHF.

The chain recombines TRBV12-3 or TRBV12-4 with TRBJ2-5; D not resolved. V lost 3 bases, J lost 5 bases, and 7 bases lay in between. CDR3 length: 12 residues. The CDR3 DNA reads TGTGCCAGCAGTTTGGTCGGGGAGACCCAGTACTTC. It translates to CASSLVGETQYF.

The chain employs TRBV5-6 and TRBJ2-7; possibly TRBD2 for D (6 bases). The CDR3 is 15 amino acids. V shed 4 bases and J shed 0 bases, with 14 bases lying between them. The germline V gene has CDR1 SGHDT and CDR2 YYEEEE. The CDR3 sequence: CASSQGLSSSYEQYF. In DNA form, the CDR3 reads TGTGCCAGCAGCCAGGGACTGTCGAGCTCCTACGAGCAGTACTTC.

This chain links TRBV4-1 with TRBJ1-5, with D possibly being TRBD1 (5 bases). Trimming took off 0 bases at V and 6 bases at J, with 6 bases between the two ends. CDR1 is MGHRA, CDR2 YSYEKL, per germline. CDR3 length equals 13 residues. The CDR3 nucleotides are TGCGCCAGCAGCCAAGATCAGGGTCAGCCCCAGCATTTT. It encodes CASSQDQGQPQHF.